These 15 T cell receptor beta chains came from one sample sequenced in a study of identical twins. TCRdb re-analysed the 5' RACE reads in MiXCR, keeping a single row per CDR3 protein. The sample yields 1.5 million to 2 million distinct CDR3 sequences, around 29% seen once. Sequenced material: cord blood. The receptors originated from a newborn girl in good health.

The rearrangement uses TRBV12-3 or TRBV12-4 and TRBJ2-5, with D possibly called TRBD1 or TRBD2 (6 bases each). Trimming stripped 1 base from V and 5 bases from J, with 14 bases between. The CDR3 runs 15 residues. In DNA, the CDR3 is TGTGCCAGCAGTTTAGAGGGGGGTATATGGGAGACCCAGTACTTC. Translating gives CASSLEGGIWETQYF.

The J gene is TRBJ2-1, the V gene TRBV5-1; 8 bases match TRBD2. The J call could be wrong; TRBJ2-7 is a better fit for the DNA end. This CDR3 is built from 15 residues. Germline V gene data show CDR1 as SGHRS and CDR2 as YFSETQ. This CDR3 is CASSLERAGVTEQYF. DNA of the CDR3: TGCGCCAGCAGCTTGGAGCGAGCGGGAGTGACTGAGCAGTACTTC.

This clonotype showed up just a few times. The V gene is TRBV4-2, the J gene TRBJ2-1; 7 bases fit TRBD2. Looked up from germline, CDR1 is LGHNA and CDR2 is YNFKEQ. The CDR3 spans 15 residues. Trimming at V came to 4 bases and at J to 3 bases, leaving 6 bases not matched to a gene. CDR3 nucleotides: TGTGCCAGCAGCCGCGAGCGGGGCGGCTACAATGAGCAGTTCTTC. Its protein product is CASSRERGGYNEQFF.

In DNA form, the CDR3 reads TGTGCCAGCACGGGGACAGTAACCATGAACACTGAAGCTTTCTTT. This codes for CASTGTVTMNTEAFF. This chain connects TRBV6-1 to TRBJ1-1; 7 nucleotides align to TRBD1. Germline loops: CDR1 MNHNS, CDR2 SASEGT. V lost 7 bases to trimming and J lost 0 bases; unmatched junction nucleotides: 8. The CDR3 is 15 amino acids.

The rearrangement links TRBV5-6 to TRBJ2-1; 11 bases line up with TRBD2. Germline lookup yields CDR1 SGHDT and CDR2 YYEEEE. The CDR3 runs 16 residues. Losses at the gene ends were 1 base for V and 7 bases for J; bases not matched to a gene: 7. In nucleotides, the CDR3 is TGTGCCAGCAGCTTGTTTGGCCTAGCGGGAGGAAATGAGCAGTTCTTC. It translates to CASSLFGLAGGNEQFF.

Note on this clonotype: A read error may explain this, as a much larger clone is one base away. The chain combines TRBV13 with TRBJ2-7; D is unclear. The germline V and J ends were trimmed by 2 bases and 0 bases, with 8 bases remaining between them. This CDR3 is built from 14 residues. The germline V gene encodes CDR1 PRHDT and CDR2 FYEKMQ (reference sequence). The CDR3 DNA reads as TGTGCCAGCAGCTTACAGAGGCTCTCCTACGAGCAGTACTTC. The encoded protein is CASSLQRLSYEQYF.

This clonotype came up a few times. This chain links TRBV6-1 with TRBJ1-1, with 7 bases that match TRBD1. The trim removed 7 bases at V and 2 bases at J, leaving 7 bases unmatched. Germline V gene data show CDR1 as MNHNS and CDR2 as SASEGT. The CDR3 runs to 14 residues. DNA of the CDR3: TGTGCCAGCAACTTCGGACAGGTTAACACTGAAGCTTTCTTT. Its translation: CASNFGQVNTEAFF.

J is TRBJ2-7 and V is TRBV21-1. TRBV21-1 is marked as a pseudogene. This CDR3 has 10 amino acids. The CDR3 DNA is TGTGCCAGTCTGACGGGCAAGCAGTACTTC. This encodes CASLTGKQYF.

For this clonotype: This clone may be a read error of a much larger clone one base away. V gene TRBV12-3 or TRBV12-4 combines with J gene TRBJ2-1; D call uncertain. This CDR3 has 12 residues. Trimming took off 5 bases at V and 8 bases at J, with 10 bases between the two ends. CDR3: CASSTGFYEQFF. CDR3 nucleotide sequence: TGTGCCAGCAGTACCGGCTTCTATGAGCAGTTCTTC.

This clonotype was seen only a few times. The chain uses TRBV12-3 or TRBV12-4 and TRBJ2-3; the D gene is possibly TRBD1 (6 bases). The CDR3 runs to 14 residues. Trimming took 6 bases from V and 2 from J, leaving 12 bases between them. CDR3 sequence reads: CASRQTGPTDTQYF. CDR3 nucleotides: TGTGCCAGCAGACAGACAGGTCCCACAGATACGCAGTATTTT.

In its sample, this clonotype was seen many times. The chain employs TRBV7-2 and TRBJ1-1; D may be TRBD1 (5 bases). Germline values: CDR1 SGHTA, CDR2 FQGNSA. Trimming shortened V by 6 bases and J by 0 bases, and 14 bases separated the two germline ends. The CDR3 has 15 residues. Written as DNA, the CDR3 is TGTGCCAGCAGTCTGGGGGGGACTCTGAACACTGAAGCTTTCTTT. Translation gives CASSLGGTLNTEAFF.

The chain is built from TRBV5-1 and TRBJ2-7; D possibly corresponds to TRBD1 (6 bases). CDR3 size: 15 residues. V lost 0 bases, J lost 3 bases, and 13 bases lay in between. The germline gives CDR1 SGHRS, CDR2 YFSETQ. DNA of the CDR3: TGCGCCAGCAGCTTGGAGACAGGACAGTTCTACGAGCAGTACTTC. This encodes CASSLETGQFYEQYF.

J is TRBJ1-2 and V is TRBV13, with D maybe TRBD1 (5 bases). Trimming stripped 3 bases from V and 6 bases from J, with 14 bases between. The germline V gene has CDR1 PRHDT and CDR2 FYEKMQ (reference sequence). The CDR3 covers 14 residues. CDR3 loop: CASSFQGPRNGYTF. CDR3 sequence (DNA): TGTGCCAGCAGCTTCCAGGGCCCTCGTAATGGCTACACCTTC. The full variable domain, rest sourced from reference TRBV13 and TRBJ1-2, is AAGVIQSPRHLIKEKRETATLKCYPIPRHDTVYWYQQGPGQDPQFLISFYEKMQSDKGSIPDRFSAQQFSDYHSELNMSSLELGDSALYFCASSFQGPRNGYTFGSGTRLTVV.

This sequence joins TRBV10-3 and TRBJ1-3; 11 nucleotides match TRBD1. CDR3 size: 14 residues. Germline V lookup: CDR1 ENHRY, CDR2 SYGVKD. J lost 6 bases, V lost 6 bases, and 4 bases had no gene match. CDR3 DNA: TGTGCCATCAGCCCGGACAGGGGGCAAAACACCATATATTTT. Translating it yields CAISPDRGQNTIYF.

This clonotype was observed a handful of times. The chain uses TRBV6-1 and TRBJ2-6; TRBD1 matches 8 bases. With 2 bases clipped from V and 4 bases from J, the junction kept 4 bases outside the gene matches. From germline, CDR1 is MNHNS and CDR2 SASEGT. The CDR3 is 16 residues long. CDR3 in amino acids: CASSERQGRGANVLTF. The CDR3 DNA sequence: TGTGCCAGCAGTGAAAGACAGGGGAGAGGGGCCAACGTCCTGACTTTC.